Following are 15 T cell receptor beta chains from one sample sequenced in a study of T cells after yellow fever vaccination. A single record per CDR3 protein comes from TCRdb applying MiXCR to the 5' RACE reads. In the table there are hundreds of thousands of distinct CDR3 sequences, roughly 14% of which are singletons. Sequencing used PBMCs, obtained on the day of the yellow fever booster vaccination. Receptors originate from a man aged 25-45 years who received the YFV17D yellow fever vaccine.

In its sample, this clonotype was seen a few times. The chain is built from TRBV7-2 and TRBJ2-7; 9 nucleotides agree with TRBD1. The ends lost 6 bases at V and 7 bases at J; junction bases unmatched: 10. Germline loops: CDR1 SGHTA, CDR2 FQGNSA. The CDR3 covers 14 residues. This chain's CDR3 is CASRTGTGKMEQYF. The CDR3, as DNA: TGTGCCAGCAGGACTGGGACAGGGAAAATGGAGCAGTACTTC.

This clonotype was found a few times. The DNA for the CDR3 is TGTGCCACCAGCAGAGATCGTCGCCAAGAGACCCAGTACTTC. It codes for CATSRDRRQETQYF. The chain carries TRBV15 and TRBJ2-5, with unresolved D. Germline-derived CDR1 and CDR2 are LNHNV and YYDKDF (reference sequence). The CDR3 totals 14 residues. Trimming took off 0 bases at V and 1 base at J, with 6 bases between the two ends.

The rearrangement uses TRBV5-4 and TRBJ2-3; 11 bases line up with TRBD1. This CDR3 region has 16 residues. V shed 1 base, J shed 4 bases, and the junction held 5 bases outside the gene matches. From germline, CDR1 is SGHNT and CDR2 YYREEE (reference sequence). The chain's CDR3 is CASSLRLGQGADTQYF. The CDR3 bases are TGTGCCAGCAGCTTGCGGTTGGGACAGGGGGCAGATACGCAGTATTTT.

This clonotype occurred a few times. V gene TRBV7-9 combines with J gene TRBJ2-2, with no clear D. Trimming shortened V by 1 base and J by 6 bases, and 6 bases separated the two germline ends. Germline assignment: CDR1 SEHNR and CDR2 FQNEAQ (reference sequence). The CDR3 consists of 13 residues. This CDR3 reads CASSLDDPGELFF. CDR3 coding DNA: TGTGCCAGCAGCTTAGATGACCCCGGGGAGCTGTTTTTT.

This clonotype was recorded a few times. The chain recombines TRBV20-1 with TRBJ2-1; TRBD1 might be the D (6 bases). Trimming left V 3 bases short and J 7 bases short, with 13 bases between. Germline V lookup: CDR1 DFQATT, CDR2 SNEGSKA (reference sequence). The length of the CDR3 is 13 residues. The DNA of the CDR3 is TGCAGTGCTAGGGAAGACAGGAGAAATGAGCAGTTCTTC. Translated: CSAREDRRNEQFF.

The J gene is TRBJ2-5, the V gene TRBV12-3 or TRBV12-4; D is perhaps TRBD2 (6 bases). Trimming shortened V by 0 bases and J by 7 bases, and 15 bases separated the two germline ends. The CDR3 sequence is 15 residues long. This CDR3 reads CASSLAGGAVLTQYF. The CDR3 nucleotides read TGTGCCAGCAGTTTAGCGGGGGGAGCGGTCCTGACCCAGTACTTC.

For the CDR3, the DNA is TGTGCCACCGGAGGCTCTAGCACCAACACAGATACGCAGTATTTT. Protein product: CATGGSSTNTDTQYF. This sequence joins TRBV24-1 and TRBJ2-3; D is perhaps TRBD2 (5 bases). The V gene's germline CDR1 is KGHDR and CDR2 SFDVKD. CDR3 size: 15 residues. V lost 9 bases to trimming and J lost 2 bases, with 17 bases between them.

This clonotype was picked up a small number of times. V is TRBV5-1 and J is TRBJ2-7; 8 nucleotides line up with TRBD2. J lost 8 bases, V lost 5 bases, and 9 bases had no gene match. There are 13 residues in the CDR3. Germline V lookup: CDR1 SGHRS, CDR2 YFSETQ. CDR3 sequence: CASRLSGGQQQYF. CDR3 nucleotide sequence: TGCGCCAGCAGACTCAGCGGGGGACAACAGCAGTACTTC.

This clonotype has more than one count but fewer than ten. The chain couples TRBV7-2 to TRBJ2-7; 8 bases map to TRBD2. This CDR3 spans 15 amino acids. Per germline, CDR1 SGHTA and CDR2 FQGNSA. V was pared by 1 base and J by 1 base, with 3 bases of the junction left unmatched. The CDR3 here is CASSLVGLASYEQYF. In DNA form, the CDR3 reads TGTGCCAGCAGCTTAGTCGGACTAGCTTCCTACGAGCAGTACTTC.

This clonotype was detected a few times. The chain combines TRBV7-2 with TRBJ2-7, with a possible D match to TRBD2 (5 bases). The CDR3 consists of 14 residues. Looked up from germline, CDR1 is SGHTA and CDR2 is FQGNSA. V lost 5 bases, J lost 7 bases, and 18 bases lay in between. This CDR3 is CASSPGHVGGEQYF. As DNA, the CDR3 is TGTGCCAGCAGCCCAGGCCACGTGGGCGGGGAGCAGTACTTC.

This clonotype was picked up many times. Here the CDR3 reads CATSTPGGASYGYTF. CDR3 DNA: TGTGCCACCAGCACCCCCGGGGGGGCGAGCTATGGCTACACCTTC. The chain is built from TRBV15 and TRBJ1-2; D might be TRBD1 (6 bases). There are 15 residues in the CDR3. V shed 4 bases and J shed 4 bases, with 16 bases lying between them. Germline V gene sequence: CDR1 LNHNV, CDR2 YYDKDF (reference sequence).

This clonotype has just a few counts. J is TRBJ1-1 and V is TRBV20-1, with unresolved D. The germline V and J ends were trimmed by 1 base and 4 bases, with 10 bases remaining between them. Germline CDR1 and CDR2: DFQATT and SNEGSKA (reference sequence). The CDR3 length is 13 residues. The CDR3 sequence: CSARGGRSTEAFF. The CDR3 nucleotides read TGCAGTGCTAGAGGAGGACGTAGCACTGAAGCTTTCTTT.

The chain joins TRBV29-1 to TRBJ2-1; 12 positions agree with TRBD2. In germline, CDR1 is SQVTM, CDR2 ANQGSEA. The CDR3 runs to 13 residues. After removal of 6 bases from V and 9 bases from J, the junction contained 6 bases not matched to a gene. The CDR3 spells CSVTSGRFVEQFF. The CDR3 coding sequence is TGCAGCGTAACTAGCGGGAGGTTCGTTGAGCAGTTCTTC.

This clonotype has a handful of counts. The CDR3 DNA reads TGCAGTGCTCGCAGGATTAGGGAGACCCAGTACTTC. Its protein product is CSARRIRETQYF. The J gene is TRBJ2-5, the V gene TRBV20-1; D unresolved. The germline gives CDR1 DFQATT, CDR2 SNEGSKA (reference sequence). CDR3 length equals 12 residues. The V end was cut by 5 bases, the J end by 5 bases, with 12 bases between.

The chain recombines TRBV7-8 with TRBJ2-7; 9 bases line up with TRBD2. The junction had 9 bases not matched to a gene; V was cut back by 6 bases and J by 3 bases. This CDR3 spans 15 amino acids. CDR1 is SGHVS and CDR2 is FQNEAQ in the germline V gene. The CDR3 is CASRLRAGGFYEQYF. CDR3 bases: TGTGCCAGCAGGCTTAGAGCGGGAGGATTCTACGAGCAGTACTTC.